Following are 30 T cell receptor beta chains from one sample sequenced in a study of prognosis after radiotherapy for stage I lung cancer. Genomic DNA was the source, and TCR beta CDR3 was amplified from it by two-round multiplex PCR. Amplification in first-round PCR relied on primers specific to each TRBV and TRBJ gene. TCRdb reprocessed the multiplex PCR reads with MiXCR, giving one entry per CDR3 protein. This sample carries over 45,000 distinct CDR3 sequences, about 30% of them seen once, and the ten largest clones take approximately 8.3%. Specimen: PBMCs, collected before or after stereotactic body radiation therapy (not recorded which). The source of these receptors is a donor over 45 with non-small cell lung cancer.

Points on this clonotype: A far larger clone is a single base away, which makes a read error likely. The CDR3 reads CASSGGTGGRNRYELYF. Here the CDR3 DNA reads TGTGCCAGCAGTGGAGGGACAGGGGGACGTAATCGCTACGAGCTGTACTTC. The rearrangement joins TRBV28 to TRBJ1-1; 11 positions agree with TRBD1. CDR1 MDHEN and CDR2 SYDVKM come from the germline V gene. The CDR3 runs to 17 residues. Together with reference TRBV28 and TRBJ1-1, the CDR3 gives the full variable domain: DVKVTQSSRYLVKRTGEKVFLECVQDMDHENMFWYRQDPGLGLRLIYFSYDVKMKEKGDIPEGYSVSREKKERFSLILESASTNQTSMYLCASSGGTGGRNRYELYFGQGTRLTVV.

Only a few counts were recorded for this clonotype. A far bigger clonotype differs at one base, so this is likely a read error. The rearrangement uses TRBV6-2 or TRBV6-3 and TRBJ1-1; possible D gene TRBD1, 5 bases. V was trimmed by 2 bases and J by 2 bases, leaving 9 bases between them. The length of the CDR3 is 14 residues. Germline CDR1 is MNHEY and CDR2 is SVGEGT. The CDR3 protein is CASSYTGQNTEAFF. The CDR3 DNA follows: TGTGCCAGCAGTTACACCGGACAAAACACTGAAGCTTTCTTT.

In its sample, this clonotype was seen many times. The chain employs TRBV7-3 and TRBJ2-5, with D hard to call. Germline V gene data show CDR1 as SGHTA and CDR2 as FQGTGA. The V gene lost 7 bases and the J gene lost 5 bases, with 17 bases spanning the gap. The CDR3 loop spans 14 amino acids. The CDR3 region is CASIPLLPGETQYF. Written as DNA, the CDR3 is TGTGCCAGCATCCCCCTATTACCTGGGGAGACCCAGTACTTC.

In its sample, this clonotype was seen many times. The chain is built from TRBV3-1 and TRBJ2-2; D call uncertain. The ends were cut back, 0 bases at V and 3 bases at J, with 8 bases in the middle. This CDR3 region has 15 residues. CDR1 is LGHDT and CDR2 is YNNKEL in the germline V gene (reference sequence). In DNA, the CDR3 is TGTGCCAGCAGCCAAGAGGCATCTTACACCGGGGAGCTGTTTTTT. This translates into CASSQEASYTGELFF. Complete variable domain (other parts from reference TRBV3-1 and TRBJ2-2): DTAVSQTPKYLVTQMGNDKSIKCEQNLGHDTMYWYKQDSKKFLKIMFSYNNKELIINETVPNRFSPKSPDKAHLNLHINSLELGDSAVYFCASSQEASYTGELFFGEGSRLTVL.

This clonotype turned up a few times. At one end, the junction sequence differs from germline, possibly due to a read error. The chain couples TRBV20-1 to TRBJ2-5, with D unresolved. The CDR3 sequence is 12 residues long. In germline, CDR1 is DFQATT, CDR2 SNEGSKA (reference sequence). The DNA of the CDR3 is TGCAGTGCTAGAGTCGACGAAGAGGCCCAGTACTTC. Protein: CSARVDEEAQYF.

With respect to this clonotype: A clone one base away is much larger, so this may be a read error. The V gene is TRBV5-5, the J gene TRBJ2-1, with 7 nucleotides matching TRBD1. Trimming cost V 4 bases and J 12 bases; bases outside gene matches: 19. The CDR3 runs to 16 residues. Per germline, CDR1 SGHKS and CDR2 YYEKEE (reference sequence). The CDR3 spells CASSLDRVSPLRGQFF. CDR3 DNA: TGTGCCAGCAGCCTCGACAGGGTATCTCCTCTCAGGGGGCAGTTCTTC.

Ten or more counts support this clonotype. The gene calls are TRBV3-1 and TRBJ1-5, with D perhaps matching TRBD1 (5 bases). Germline values: CDR1 LGHDT, CDR2 YNNKEL (reference sequence). This CDR3 is built from 16 residues. Trimming stripped 3 bases from V and 6 bases from J, with 18 bases between. The CDR3: CASSQTGTAVPQPQHF. DNA of the CDR3: TGTGCCAGCAGCCAGACCGGGACTGCCGTGCCTCAGCCCCAGCATTTT.

This clonotype was detected many times. V is TRBV20-1 and J is TRBJ2-7; D unclear. CDR1 is DFQATT and CDR2 is SNEGSKA in the germline V gene (reference sequence). The germline V and J ends were trimmed by 5 bases and 6 bases, with 14 bases remaining between them. This CDR3 region has 12 residues. The CDR3 sequence is CSAPRSGLEQYF. The CDR3 DNA is TGCAGTGCTCCAAGGTCAGGTCTCGAGCAGTACTTC.

Ten or more counts support this clonotype. This chain connects TRBV7-9 to TRBJ1-2; 7 positions match TRBD1. This CDR3 is built from 16 residues. V trimming: 6 bases; J trimming: 0 bases; junction bases outside the gene matches: 10. Per germline, CDR1 SEHNR and CDR2 FQNEAQ (reference sequence). The CDR3: CASRRQGGSTNYGYTF. In DNA, the CDR3 is TGTGCCAGCAGACGACAGGGAGGGTCGACTAACTATGGCTACACCTTC.

Concerning this clonotype itself: Just one base apart from a much larger clone, this may be a read error. The chain joins TRBV7-9 to TRBJ1-1; no reliable D call. Germline V lookup: CDR1 SEHNR, CDR2 FQNEAQ (reference sequence). The CDR3 contains 12 residues. CDR3 loop: CASNLGNTEAFF. Written as DNA, the CDR3 is TGTGCCAGCAACTTAGGGAACACTGAAGCTTTCTTT.

As regards this clonotype: This may come from a read error, since a much larger clone is one base off. The rearrangement uses TRBV29-1 and TRBJ1-5; D is uncertain. The CDR3 is 14 residues long. Germline V gene lookup returns CDR1 SQVTM and CDR2 ANQGSEA. CDR3 loop: CSVADAYSNHPQHF. Here the CDR3 DNA reads TGCAGCGTTGCAGACGCTTATAGCAATCATCCCCAGCATTTT.

This clonotype has a count of ten or more. The chain couples TRBV9 to TRBJ2-3; D not certain. Germline CDR1 SGDLS, CDR2 YYNGEE. The CDR3 contains 13 residues. With 0 bases removed from V and 2 bases from J, the gap between germline ends came to 4 bases. CDR3 nucleotide sequence: TGTGCCAGCAGCGTAGTGGACACAGATACGCAGTATTTT. It specifies CASSVVDTDTQYF.

This clonotype was observed at least ten times. The chain employs TRBV30 and TRBJ2-7; D gene uncertain. The CDR3 is 12 residues long. Trimming removed 3 bases from V and 5 bases from J, with 11 bases in between. Germline CDR1 is GTSNPN and CDR2 is SVGIG (reference sequence). In nucleotides, the CDR3 is TGTGCCTGGAGCCATAAAAGGAACGAGCAGTACTTC. The encoded protein is CAWSHKRNEQYF.

In its sample, this clonotype is medium-sized. The chain employs TRBV6-1 and TRBJ1-2, with D possibly TRBD1 on 5 matching bases. Germline-derived CDR1 and CDR2 are MNHNS and SASEGT. The CDR3 is made up of 16 amino acids. Trimming cost V 6 bases and J 6 bases, with 23 bases left between them. CDR3 nucleotides: TGTGCCAGCAGCCCCTCGGGACCGTCTGCCGGGCATGGCTACACCTTC. As protein: CASSPSGPSAGHGYTF.

The table lists this clonotype with many counts. The V gene is TRBV4-2, the J gene TRBJ1-2; TRBD1 matches 9 bases. J lost 5 bases, V lost 4 bases, and 8 bases had no gene match. CDR1 and CDR2 (germline): LGHNA, YNFKEQ. The CDR3 has 15 residues. CDR3 sequence: CASSLGRTGDYGYTF. CDR3 nucleotide sequence: TGTGCCAGCAGCCTGGGAAGGACAGGGGATTATGGCTACACCTTC.

As to this clonotype: A read error is possible here, since a much larger clone lies one base away. The rearrangement uses TRBV20-1 and TRBJ1-5; weak D call: TRBD1 (6 bases). Germline V CDR1 and CDR2: DFQATT, SNEGSKA (reference sequence). V was clipped by 3 bases and J by 6 bases, with 18 bases between them. The CDR3 contains 15 residues. CDR3 sequence: CSASPPGHQGQPQHF. CDR3 DNA sequence: TGCAGTGCTAGCCCTCCGGGACACCAAGGTCAGCCCCAGCATTTT.

The sample holds many counts of this clonotype. The J gene is TRBJ2-7, the V gene TRBV11-2; tentative D call: TRBD2 (6 bases). Germline lookup yields CDR1 SGHAT and CDR2 FQNNGV. The V and J ends lost 3 bases and 0 bases respectively, with 9 bases between them. CDR3 size: 14 residues. In DNA form, the CDR3 reads TGTGCCAGCAGCTTGGCGGGGACCTCCTACGAGCAGTACTTC. Translating gives CASSLAGTSYEQYF.

This clonotype occurred many times. The chain couples TRBV19 to TRBJ1-1, with D possibly TRBD1 on 5 matching bases. In germline, CDR1 is LNHDA, CDR2 SQIVND (reference sequence). The length of the CDR3 is 12 residues. V dropped 5 bases and J dropped 10 bases, with 14 bases sitting between them. CDR3 sequence (DNA): TGTGCCAGTAGTTATAGGGGAGTCGGAGCTTTCTTT. Its protein is CASSYRGVGAFF.

This clonotype was picked up many times. This chain joins TRBV12-3 or TRBV12-4 and TRBJ1-2; possibly TRBD1 for D (5 bases). This CDR3 has 15 residues. The V and J ends lost 3 bases and 2 bases respectively, with 13 bases between them. In DNA, the CDR3 is TGTGCCAGCAGTTTCCTGGACACCCCAAACTATGGCTACACCTTC. It encodes CASSFLDTPNYGYTF.

This clonotype was seen repeatedly, ten times or more. The J gene is TRBJ2-7, the V gene TRBV7-2, with 9 bases aligning to TRBD1. Germline V gene data show CDR1 as SGHTA and CDR2 as FQGNSA. The ends lost 5 bases at V and 4 bases at J; junction bases unmatched: 6. The CDR3 runs to 14 residues. CDR3: CASSPRTGAYEQYF. DNA for the CDR3: TGTGCCAGCAGCCCACGGACAGGGGCTTACGAGCAGTACTTC.

This clonotype appeared many times. The rearrangement links TRBV11-3 to TRBJ1-1; 9 bases align to TRBD1. The germline V gene encodes CDR1 SGHNT and CDR2 YENEEA. The length of the CDR3 is 14 residues. The trim removed 5 bases at V and 4 bases at J, leaving 5 bases unmatched. CDR3 in DNA: TGTGCCAGCAGCCGCGGGACAGGGTCCACTGAAGCTTTCTTT. This sequence encodes CASSRGTGSTEAFF.

About this clonotype itself: One base away lies a much larger clone, so this may be a sequencing read error. The gene calls are TRBV7-7 and TRBJ2-5; either TRBD1 or TRBD2 may supply D (6 bases each). Per germline, CDR1 SSHAT and CDR2 FNYEAQ (reference sequence). The CDR3 spans 15 residues. CDR3 sequence reads: CTSSPLIGQQETQYF. DNA of the CDR3: TGTACTAGCAGCCCCCTCATTGGACAGCAAGAGACCCAGTACTTC.

This clonotype is a singleton in its sample. A much larger clone is a single base away; this may be a read error. J is TRBJ1-1 and V is TRBV14; no reliable D call. The CDR3 loop spans 15 amino acids. Looked up from germline, CDR1 is SGHDN and CDR2 is FVKESK. V was shortened by 1 base and J by 3 bases, with 12 bases between the two germline ends. CDR3 region: CASSQVPIGDTEAFF. In nucleotides, the CDR3 is TGTGCCAGCAGCCAAGTCCCCATTGGGGACACTGAAGCTTTCTTT.

The table lists this clonotype with many counts. The chain employs TRBV10-2 and TRBJ2-3; 12 nucleotides agree with TRBD2. CDR1 and CDR2 (germline): WSHSY, SAAADI. Trimming at V came to 0 bases and at J to 0 bases, leaving 1 base not matched to a gene. There are 17 residues in the CDR3. As DNA, the CDR3 is TGCGCCAGCAGTGAGTCGCTAGCGGGGGGGAGCACAGATACGCAGTATTTT. Protein: CASSESLAGGSTDTQYF.

This clonotype was seen repeatedly, ten times or more. The CDR3 sequence is CASSASGATNEKLFF. In DNA, the CDR3 is TGTGCCAGCAGCGCCTCAGGGGCAACTAATGAAAAACTGTTTTTT. The gene calls are TRBV7-9 and TRBJ1-4, with D possibly matching TRBD1 (6 bases). V was trimmed by 5 bases and J by 0 bases, leaving 10 bases between them. CDR3 length: 15 residues. Germline V gene data show CDR1 as SEHNR and CDR2 as FQNEAQ (reference sequence).

The V gene is TRBV7-2, the J gene TRBJ1-1, with TRBD1 as a possible D gene (6 bases). This CDR3 contains 17 residues. CDR1 and CDR2 from the germline V gene are SGHTA and FQGNSA. V was pared by 6 bases and J by 10 bases, with 30 bases between. The CDR3 sequence is CASRAVGGAGTKGGAFF. The CDR3, as DNA: TGTGCCAGCAGGGCCGTAGGGGGGGCCGGGACCAAGGGTGGAGCTTTCTTT.

On this clonotype: A much more abundant neighbour one base away suggests this may be a read error. The J gene is TRBJ1-1, the V gene TRBV5-4; no definite D call. Germline CDR1 reads SGHNT; CDR2 reads YYREEE (reference sequence). The CDR3 has 15 amino acids. Trimming cost V 4 bases and J 4 bases, with 17 bases left between them. CDR3 sequence reads: CASSPVEKLSTEAFF. The CDR3 DNA reads as TGTGCCAGCAGCCCGGTAGAGAAACTGAGCACTGAAGCTTTCTTT. The full variable domain, completed using reference TRBV5-4 and TRBJ1-1, is ETGVTQSPTHLIKTRGQQVTLRCSSQSGHNTVSWYQQALGQGPQFIFQYYREEENGRGNFPPRFSGLQFPNYSSELNVNALELDDSALYLCASSPVEKLSTEAFFGQGTRLTVV.

This clonotype came up many times. The V gene is TRBV20-1, the J gene TRBJ2-3, with D possibly being TRBD1 or TRBD2 (5 bases each). This CDR3 has 13 amino acids. Germline assignment: CDR1 DFQATT and CDR2 SNEGSKA (reference sequence). Trimming removed 3 bases from V and 4 bases from J, with 11 bases in between. The CDR3 DNA reads as TGCAGTGCTAGGGATCAGGGACCAGATACGCAGTATTTT. Translation: CSARDQGPDTQYF.

This clonotype has only one observation. A much larger clone is a single base away; this may be a read error. V is TRBV5-1 and J is TRBJ2-5; 8 bases map to TRBD1. The V gene's germline CDR1 is SGHRS and CDR2 YFSETQ. J was trimmed by 3 bases and V by 8 bases; bases with no gene match: 6. The CDR3 consists of 13 residues. The CDR3 sequence is CARGWGQEETQYF. The CDR3 DNA reads as TGCGCCAGAGGCTGGGGACAGGAAGAGACCCAGTACTTC.

To note about this clonotype: A much larger clone sits a single nucleotide away, making a read error possible. CDR3 region: CASSPGQASSHNEQFF. In DNA, the CDR3 is TGTGCCAGCAGCCCCGGACAGGCCAGCTCCCACAATGAGCAGTTCTTC. The V call is TRBV3-1, the J call TRBJ2-1; TRBD1 matches at 7 bases. Germline values: CDR1 LGHDT, CDR2 YNNKEL (reference sequence). This CDR3 comprises 16 residues.